One sample yielded the 26 T cell receptor beta chains listed below, sequenced in a study of shared clonotypes between healthy human individuals. TCRdb keeps only in-frame clones here, not all; method: immunoSEQ multiplex PCR. This table holds 2 million or so clones, 95% found once. The sequencing input was naive CD4+ T cells sorted from blood. Subset here: CD45RA+ positively selected. The source is a man in his late teens or twenties in good health.

The chain links TRBV19 to TRBJ1-2, with 10 bases fitting TRBD1. Losses at the gene ends were 3 bases for V and 7 bases for J; bases not matched to a gene: 11. CDR1 and CDR2 (germline): LNHDA, SQIVND (reference sequence). This CDR3 is 16 amino acids long. The CDR3 DNA reads as TGTGCCAGTAGTATGTTGAGGGGACAGGGGATTCCTGGCTACACCTTC. Translated: CASSMLRGQGIPGYTF.

The rearrangement joins TRBV6-6 to TRBJ2-4; D assignment may be TRBD1 or TRBD2 (5 bases each). Germline-derived CDR1 and CDR2 are MNHNY and SVGAGI (reference sequence). V was pared by 2 bases and J by 8 bases, with 13 bases between. This CDR3 comprises 14 residues. Here the CDR3 DNA reads TGTGCCAGCAGTTACGTAGGGGCGCGGGACATTCAGTACTTC. Translation gives CASSYVGARDIQYF.

This chain uses TRBV18 with TRBJ1-6; 8 bases agree with TRBD1. The CDR3 extends over 16 amino acids. With 3 bases clipped from V and 2 bases from J, the junction kept 3 bases outside the gene matches. The germline gives CDR1 KGHSH, CDR2 LQKENI. The CDR3 region has the DNA TGTGCCAGCTCACCGCCGGGACAGGCCTATAATTCACCCCTCCACTTT. It codes for CASSPPGQAYNSPLHF. The whole variable domain, remainder taken from reference TRBV18 and TRBJ1-6, is NAGVMQNPRHLVRRRGQEARLRCSPMKGHSHVYWYRQLPEEGLKFMVYLQKENIIDESGMPKERFSAEFPKEGPSILRIQQVVRGDSAAYFCASSPPGQAYNSPLHFGNGTRLTVT.

The rearrangement joins TRBV7-9 to TRBJ2-1, with 8 nucleotides matching TRBD1. Trimming at V came to 2 bases and at J to 9 bases, leaving 6 bases not matched to a gene. CDR3 length equals 14 residues. In germline, CDR1 is SEHNR, CDR2 FQNEAQ (reference sequence). In DNA, the CDR3 is TGTGCCAGCAGCTTACAGGGGGCGCGAGCTGAGCAGTTCTTC. This translates into CASSLQGARAEQFF.

The chain recombines TRBV2 with TRBJ1-3; D gene uncertain. Trimming stripped 2 bases from V and 0 bases from J, with 8 bases between. This CDR3 has 15 residues. The germline V gene has CDR1 SNHLY and CDR2 FYNNEI. The CDR3 reads CASSETHNSGNTIYF. The CDR3 region has the DNA TGTGCCAGCAGTGAAACCCACAACTCTGGAAACACCATATATTTT.

The count of this clone is one. The V and J genes are TRBV6-1 and TRBJ2-3, with TRBD2 matching over 14 bases. V shed 7 bases and J 6 bases; nucleotides not matched to a gene: 6. This CDR3 comprises 15 residues. Germline V gene data show CDR1 as MNHNS and CDR2 as SASEGT. The chain's CDR3 is CASTPGLAGADTQYF. DNA of the CDR3: TGTGCCAGCACCCCGGGACTAGCGGGAGCTGATACGCAGTATTTT.

V gene TRBV5-6 combines with J gene TRBJ1-4; 7 nucleotides line up with TRBD1. Germline CDR1 and CDR2: SGHDT and YYEEEE. V lost 4 bases to trimming and J lost 7 bases; unmatched junction nucleotides: 7. The CDR3 is 14 amino acids. CDR3 sequence: CASSRRGLGEKLFF. CDR3 in DNA: TGTGCCAGCAGCCGCAGGGGGTTGGGTGAAAAACTGTTTTTT.

The J gene is TRBJ1-2, the V gene TRBV9, with 7 bases aligning to TRBD1. Looked up from germline, CDR1 is SGDLS and CDR2 is YYNGEE. This CDR3 spans 15 amino acids. V lost 3 bases and J lost 8; bases outside the gene matches: 13. The CDR3 spells CASSGGRTGWRGYTF. CDR3 nucleotides: TGTGCCAGCAGCGGGGGTCGGACAGGCTGGAGGGGCTACACCTTC.

The rearrangement uses TRBV10-2 and TRBJ1-4; D possibly corresponds to TRBD1 (6 bases). Trimming removed 4 bases from V and 6 bases from J, with 12 bases in between. CDR3 length: 14 amino acids. Looked up from germline, CDR1 is WSHSY and CDR2 is SAAADI. The CDR3 region is CASSGEGGYEKLFF. As DNA, the CDR3 is TGCGCCAGCAGTGGTGAAGGGGGTTATGAAAAACTGTTTTTT.

The chain couples TRBV18 to TRBJ2-1, with TRBD2 matching over 9 bases. The CDR3 has 20 residues. J was trimmed by 0 bases and V by 0 bases; bases with no gene match: 12. Looked up from germline, CDR1 is KGHSH and CDR2 is LQKENI. This CDR3 is CASSPPIVSGGASSYNEQFF. CDR3 bases: TGTGCCAGCTCACCACCGATAGTTAGCGGGGGCGCGAGCTCCTACAATGAGCAGTTCTTC.

The V gene is TRBV11-2, the J gene TRBJ2-7, with D hard to call. V was pared by 1 base and J by 0 bases, with 7 bases between. The CDR3 is 14 amino acids. Germline V gene sequence: CDR1 SGHAT, CDR2 FQNNGV. CDR3 region: CASSLVLDSYEQYF. The CDR3, as DNA: TGTGCCAGCAGCTTAGTACTTGACTCCTACGAGCAGTACTTC. The variable domain in full, completed from reference TRBV11-2 and TRBJ2-7, reads EAGVAQSPRYKIIEKRQSVAFWCNPISGHATLYWYQQILGQGPKLLIQFQNNGVVDDSQLPKDRFSAERLKGVDSTLKIQPAKLEDSAVYLCASSLVLDSYEQYFGPGTRLTVT.

This clone occurred once. The chain links TRBV5-5 to TRBJ1-2, with unresolved D. The V gene lost 0 bases and the J gene lost 5 bases, with 8 bases spanning the gap. CDR1 is SGHKS and CDR2 is YYEKEE in the germline V gene (reference sequence). CDR3 size: 13 residues. In DNA form, the CDR3 reads TGTGCCAGCAGCTTGGGGGCGGGTTATGGCTACACCTTC. The encoded protein is CASSLGAGYGYTF.

The gene calls are TRBV29-1 and TRBJ2-5; TRBD1 is a possible D gene (5 bases). The CDR3 is made up of 11 amino acids. The V end lost 7 bases, the J end lost 2 bases, and 8 bases lay between the germline ends. In germline, CDR1 is SQVTM, CDR2 ANQGSEA. CDR3 nucleotides: TGCAGCGGAAGACAGCAAGAGACCCAGTACTTC. This translates into CSGRQQETQYF.

The rearrangement joins TRBV6-1 to TRBJ2-7; 8 bases are shared with TRBD1. This CDR3 has 13 residues. V dropped 6 bases and J dropped 6; count of bases not matched to a gene: 7. Germline CDR1 and CDR2: MNHNS and SASEGT. The CDR3 loop is CASRGRQGREQYF. The CDR3 DNA reads TGTGCCAGCAGGGGACGACAGGGGCGCGAGCAGTACTTC.

The chain combines TRBV10-3 with TRBJ2-7; no clear D. The germline gives CDR1 ENHRY, CDR2 SYGVKD. V lost 0 bases, J lost 3 bases, and 9 bases lay in between. The CDR3 is made up of 14 amino acids. CDR3 residues: CAISESYSGYEQYF. The CDR3 DNA follows: TGTGCCATCAGTGAGTCATACAGTGGCTACGAGCAGTACTTC.

The V and J genes are TRBV6-5 and TRBJ2-1, with a tentative D call TRBD1 (6 bases). The CDR3 is 14 residues long. The V and J ends lost 4 bases and 6 bases respectively, with 13 bases between them. The germline gives CDR1 MNHEY, CDR2 SVGAGI. The CDR3 DNA reads as TGTGCCAGCAGTTCAGGGGTTATTATCAATGAGCAGTTCTTC. The encoded protein is CASSSGVIINEQFF.

The chain links TRBV5-1 to TRBJ2-7, with TRBD1 identical over 7 bases. This CDR3 contains 16 residues. Looked up from germline, CDR1 is SGHRS and CDR2 is YFSETQ. Trimming took 0 bases from V and 0 from J; bases not matched to a gene: 6. The CDR3 region is CASSLEGATFSYEQYF. The CDR3 nucleotides read TGCGCCAGCAGCTTGGAGGGGGCGACCTTCTCCTACGAGCAGTACTTC. The full variable domain, its missing parts supplied by reference TRBV5-1 and TRBJ2-7, is KAGVTQTPRYLIKTRGQQVTLSCSPISGHRSVSWYQQTPGQGLQFLFEYFSETQRNKGNFPGRFSGRQFSNSRSEMNVSTLELGDSALYLCASSLEGATFSYEQYFGPGTRLTVT.

The rearrangement uses TRBV5-1 and TRBJ2-1; D is ambiguous. The CDR3 is 14 residues long. Germline V lookup: CDR1 SGHRS, CDR2 YFSETQ. V dropped 4 bases and J dropped 8 bases, with 16 bases sitting between them. CDR3 amino acids: CASSGLVGGDEQFF. CDR3 nucleotides: TGCGCCAGCAGCGGCCTAGTGGGCGGCGATGAGCAGTTCTTC.

With respect to this clone: The same CDR3 arises from other DNA sequences in this sample as well. The rearrangement joins TRBV28 to TRBJ2-7, with no clear D. CDR1 MDHEN and CDR2 SYDVKM come from the germline V gene. The CDR3 is 14 amino acids. The ends were cut back, 3 bases at V and 2 bases at J, with 11 bases in the middle. CDR3 region: CASSLGGTPYEQYF. CDR3 coding DNA: TGTGCCAGCAGTTTGGGCGGAACTCCCTACGAGCAGTACTTC.

The CDR3 nucleotides read TGCAGCGTTGGACCCCGACTAGCTACGGATACGCAGTATTTT. This gives the protein CSVGPRLATDTQYF. This chain connects TRBV29-1 to TRBJ2-3, with 7 bases matching TRBD2. The ends lost 4 bases at V and 6 bases at J; junction bases unmatched: 10. The CDR3 totals 14 residues. Germline-derived CDR1 and CDR2 are SQVTM and ANQGSEA.

The chain carries TRBV5-1 and TRBJ2-1; 9 bases are a match to TRBD1. This CDR3 is built from 15 residues. V trimming: 4 bases; J trimming: 10 bases; junction bases outside the gene matches: 12. CDR1 is SGHRS and CDR2 is YFSETQ in the germline V gene. The CDR3 DNA is TGCGCCAGCAGCCCACCGGGACAGGGATTTCCCGAGCAGTTCTTC. It encodes CASSPPGQGFPEQFF.

V and J are TRBV5-1 and TRBJ2-3; TRBD2 matches 9 bases. This CDR3 is built from 16 residues. Per the germline V gene, CDR1 is SGHRS and CDR2 is YFSETQ. With V trimmed by 0 bases and J by 6 bases, 8 bases remained unmatched. The CDR3 sequence: CASSLGTSGPEDTQYF. The CDR3 nucleotides are TGCGCCAGCAGCTTGGGAACTAGCGGGCCCGAGGATACGCAGTATTTT.

This chain joins TRBV6-4 and TRBJ1-1; tentative D call: TRBD1 (5 bases). The CDR3 totals 14 residues. Trimming shortened V by 4 bases and J by 2 bases, and 11 bases separated the two germline ends. Germline CDR1 reads MRHNA; CDR2 reads SNTAGT. As DNA, the CDR3 is TGTGCCAGCAGTGCGGGGGGGGATAACACTGAAGCTTTCTTT. Residues: CASSAGGDNTEAFF.

With regard to this clone: Other DNA sequences of this sample code for an identical CDR3. The V call is TRBV18, the J call TRBJ2-5; D gene unclear. The CDR3 runs 13 residues. Germline V CDR1 and CDR2: KGHSH, LQKENI. Between the trimmed V and J ends, which lost 2 bases and 3 bases, there was a span of 7 bases. In nucleotides, the CDR3 is TGTGCCAGCTCACCAGGGTTGAAAGAGACCCAGTACTTC. Protein sequence: CASSPGLKETQYF.

This chain joins TRBV12-5 and TRBJ2-7, with unresolved D. Germline values: CDR1 LGHNT, CDR2 FRNRAP. The CDR3 loop spans 12 amino acids. Trimming stripped 2 bases from V and 5 bases from J, with 7 bases between. The CDR3 is CASGLPPHEQYF. CDR3 in DNA: TGTGCTAGTGGTTTGCCCCCCCACGAGCAGTACTTC.

This chain connects TRBV28 to TRBJ1-1; D might be TRBD1 (5 bases). Between the trimmed V and J ends, which lost 2 bases and 5 bases, there was a span of 12 bases. CDR1 and CDR2 (germline): MDHEN, SYDVKM. The CDR3 has 14 residues. The CDR3, as DNA: TGTGCCAGCAGTTTAATGCCAGGGCAAACTGAAGCTTTCTTT. It encodes CASSLMPGQTEAFF.